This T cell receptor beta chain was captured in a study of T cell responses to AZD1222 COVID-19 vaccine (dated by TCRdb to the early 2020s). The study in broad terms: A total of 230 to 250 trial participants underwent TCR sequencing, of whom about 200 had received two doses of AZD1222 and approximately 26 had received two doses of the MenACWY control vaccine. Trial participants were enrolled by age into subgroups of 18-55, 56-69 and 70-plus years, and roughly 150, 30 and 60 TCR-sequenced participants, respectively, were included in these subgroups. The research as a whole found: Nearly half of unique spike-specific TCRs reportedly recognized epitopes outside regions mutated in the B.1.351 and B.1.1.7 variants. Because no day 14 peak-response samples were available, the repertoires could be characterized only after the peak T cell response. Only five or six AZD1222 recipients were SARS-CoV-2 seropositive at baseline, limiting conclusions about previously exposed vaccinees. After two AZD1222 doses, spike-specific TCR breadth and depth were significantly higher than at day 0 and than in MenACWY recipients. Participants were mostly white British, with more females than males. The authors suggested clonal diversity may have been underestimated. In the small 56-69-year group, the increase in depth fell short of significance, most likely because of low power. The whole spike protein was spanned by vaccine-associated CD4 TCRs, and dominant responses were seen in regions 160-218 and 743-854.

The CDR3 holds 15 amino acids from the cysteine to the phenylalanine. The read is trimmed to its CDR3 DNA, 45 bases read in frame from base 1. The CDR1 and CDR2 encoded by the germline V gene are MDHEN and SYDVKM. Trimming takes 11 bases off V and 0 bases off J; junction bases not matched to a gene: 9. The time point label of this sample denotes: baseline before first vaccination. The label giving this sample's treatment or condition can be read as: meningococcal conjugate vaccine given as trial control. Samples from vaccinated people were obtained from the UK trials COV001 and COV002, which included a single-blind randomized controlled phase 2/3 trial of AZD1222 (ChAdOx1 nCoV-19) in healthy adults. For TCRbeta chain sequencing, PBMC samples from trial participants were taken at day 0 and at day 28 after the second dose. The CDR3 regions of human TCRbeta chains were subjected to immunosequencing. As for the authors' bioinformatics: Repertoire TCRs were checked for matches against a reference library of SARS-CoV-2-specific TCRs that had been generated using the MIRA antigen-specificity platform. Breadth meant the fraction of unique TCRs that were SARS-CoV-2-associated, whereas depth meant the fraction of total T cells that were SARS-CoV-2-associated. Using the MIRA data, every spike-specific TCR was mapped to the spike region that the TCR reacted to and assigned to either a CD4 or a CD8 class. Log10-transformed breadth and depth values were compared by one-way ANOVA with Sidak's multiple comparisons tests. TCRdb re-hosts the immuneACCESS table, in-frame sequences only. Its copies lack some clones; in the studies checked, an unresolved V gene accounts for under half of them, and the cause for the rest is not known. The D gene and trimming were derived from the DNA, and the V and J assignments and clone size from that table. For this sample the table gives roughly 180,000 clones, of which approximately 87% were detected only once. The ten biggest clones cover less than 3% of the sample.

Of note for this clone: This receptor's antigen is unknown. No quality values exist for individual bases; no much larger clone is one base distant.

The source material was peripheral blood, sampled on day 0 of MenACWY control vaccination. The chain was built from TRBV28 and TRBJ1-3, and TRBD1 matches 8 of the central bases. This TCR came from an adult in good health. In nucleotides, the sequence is TGTGCCGCCGGGACAGGATTTTTCTCTGGAAACACCATATATTTT. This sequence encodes CAAGTGFFSGNTIYF.